One sample yielded the 25 T cell receptor beta chains listed below, sequenced in a study of T cell responses to AZD1222 COVID-19 vaccine (dated by TCRdb to 2020 to 2022). The library was prepared using the immunoSEQ multiplex PCR assay. Drawn from immuneACCESS, this table holds only the in-frame rearrangements with V and J called that TCRdb kept. Clones are partly lost; checked studies trace under half to an unresolved V gene and leave the rest unexplained. This sample comprises some 130,000 clones, 90% of them detected only once. The ten largest clones take up 6.5% to 8.5% of the sample. The time point label, read with the paper, signifies: baseline before first vaccination. Sequences were derived from peripheral blood, sampled on day 0 of AZD1222 vaccination. These receptors were collected from an adult in good health.

V and J are TRBV30 and TRBJ1-1; no firm D call. Germline V gives CDR1 GTSNPN, CDR2 SVGIG (reference sequence). The CDR3 spans 16 residues. Trimming took 0 bases from V and 1 from J, leaving 15 bases between them. The CDR3 here is CAWSVIGTAGNTEAFF. CDR3 DNA sequence: TGTGCCTGGAGTGTGATAGGAACAGCGGGGAACACTGAAGCTTTCTTT.

Written as DNA, the CDR3 is TGTGCCATCAGTGAGTCTGTAGGAGGGATACAAGAGACCCAGTACTTC. Translation: CAISESVGGIQETQYF. The V and J genes are TRBV10-3 and TRBJ2-5; perhaps TRBD2 as D (6 bases). This CDR3 has 16 amino acids. V was shortened by 0 bases and J by 2 bases, with 13 bases between the two germline ends. Germline CDR1 ENHRY, CDR2 SYGVKD.

The chain uses TRBV24-1 and TRBJ1-5, with a tentative D call TRBD1 (5 bases). Trimming left V 12 bases short and J 1 base short, with 15 bases between. The CDR3 loop spans 14 amino acids. Germline V gene lookup returns CDR1 KGHDR and CDR2 SFDVKD. CDR3 nucleotides: TGTGCCGTGGCGGGGCCTGGGAGCAATCAGCCCCAGCATTTT. This encodes CAVAGPGSNQPQHF.

This chain joins TRBV10-3 and TRBJ1-6; D is ambiguous. Germline V lookup: CDR1 ENHRY, CDR2 SYGVKD. The germline V and J ends were trimmed by 6 bases and 10 bases, with 22 bases remaining between them. The CDR3 contains 16 residues. The chain's CDR3 is CAISSNRAPEQSPLHF. CDR3 in DNA: TGTGCCATCAGCTCAAACCGGGCCCCCGAACAGTCACCCCTCCACTTT.

This chain joins TRBV29-1 and TRBJ2-7; 8 bases map to TRBD1. The CDR3 length is 14 residues. The V segment lost 7 bases and the J segment 4 bases; nucleotides outside the gene matches: 12. Germline V gene data show CDR1 as SQVTM and CDR2 as ANQGSEA. The CDR3 nucleotides read TGCAGCGCCCGGGGACAGGACCTCGGGTACGAGCAGTACTTC. Translated: CSARGQDLGYEQYF.

The rearrangement links TRBV7-2 to TRBJ2-3; 9 bases align to TRBD1. This CDR3 has 18 amino acids. The germline CDR1 and CDR2 sequences are SGHTA and FQGNSA. The V gene end was trimmed by 1 base and the J gene end by 0 bases; junction bases not matched to a gene: 8. DNA of the CDR3: TGTGCCAGCAGCTTAGTTGGGACAGGGCCAACTAGCACAGATACGCAGTATTTT. Its translation: CASSLVGTGPTSTDTQYF.

The sample holds one count of this clone. V usage is TRBV12-3 or TRBV12-4 and J usage is TRBJ2-1, with D unclear. V was cut by 3 bases and J by 5 bases, with 2 bases left in between. The length of the CDR3 is 11 residues. The CDR3 nucleotides are TGTGCCAGCAGTTTTCACAATGAGCAGTTCTTC. As protein: CASSFHNEQFF.

The V call is TRBV5-1, the J call TRBJ2-2, with 7 bases aligning to TRBD1. V lost 0 bases and J lost 6; bases outside the gene matches: 5. Per the germline V gene, CDR1 is SGHRS and CDR2 is YFSETQ. CDR3 size: 15 residues. The CDR3 DNA follows: TGCGCCAGCAGCTTGGAGAACAGGGGTTCCGGGGAGCTGTTTTTT. It yields the protein CASSLENRGSGELFF.

The chain uses TRBV2 and TRBJ2-5, with 10 positions matching TRBD2. Germline V lookup: CDR1 SNHLY, CDR2 FYNNEI. This CDR3 comprises 14 residues. Germline trimming cut 10 bases from V and 5 bases from J; bases unmatched to any gene: 10. CDR3 sequence (DNA): TGTGCCACCTTAGGCCCTAGCGGGGGTGAGACCCAGTACTTC. Protein product: CATLGPSGGETQYF.

This clone has a single count. The V gene is TRBV28, the J gene TRBJ2-5; TRBD1 matches 9 bases. Germline values: CDR1 MDHEN, CDR2 SYDVKM. V lost 3 bases to trimming and J lost 0 bases; unmatched junction nucleotides: 8. CDR3 length equals 17 residues. The CDR3 protein is CASSLPRQGGDQETQYF. CDR3 coding DNA: TGTGCCAGCAGTTTGCCCCGACAGGGGGGCGACCAAGAGACCCAGTACTTC.

This sequence joins TRBV21-1 and TRBJ2-7. TRBV21-1 is a documented pseudogene. This CDR3 is built from 11 residues. CDR3 nucleotides: TGTGCCAGCAGCAGTTCCTACGAGCAGTACTTC. It is translated as CASSSSYEQYF.

V gene TRBV5-1 combines with J gene TRBJ2-7; D tentatively fits TRBD1 or TRBD2 (6 bases each). In germline, CDR1 is SGHRS, CDR2 YFSETQ. The CDR3 runs 15 residues. V gave up 3 bases and J gave up 3 bases, with 16 bases separating them. The CDR3 here is CASSSVDGGGYEQYF. In nucleotides, the CDR3 is TGCGCCAGCAGCTCTGTCGACGGGGGCGGCTACGAGCAGTACTTC.

The rearrangement links TRBV4-3 to TRBJ1-1, with 7 bases identical to TRBD1. The CDR3 length is 15 residues. Germline-derived CDR1 and CDR2 are LGHNA and YSLEER. Unmatched junction bases numbered 4, after V lost 0 bases and J lost 3 bases. The CDR3 loop is CASSQETGEDTEAFF. DNA of the CDR3: TGCGCCAGCAGCCAAGAAACAGGGGAAGACACTGAAGCTTTCTTT.

The chain carries TRBV4-3 and TRBJ2-1, with unresolved D. Germline V lookup: CDR1 LGHNA, CDR2 YSLEER. V was shortened by 1 base and J by 0 bases, with 7 bases between the two germline ends. The CDR3 contains 15 residues. Here the CDR3 DNA reads TGCGCCAGCAGCCAAGGTCTAAGCTCCTACAATGAGCAGTTCTTC. It is translated as CASSQGLSSYNEQFF.

In this sample, this clone turned up once. The chain combines TRBV5-4 with TRBJ2-5; 9 bases are shared with TRBD2. The CDR3 extends over 17 amino acids. CDR1 and CDR2 from the germline V gene are SGHNT and YYREEE (reference sequence). V was pared by 2 bases and J by 5 bases, with 13 bases of the junction left unmatched. The CDR3 coding sequence is TGTGCCAGCAGCTTCCTCCCCGGCGGGGGGGCCCCGGAGACCCAGTACTTC. This encodes CASSFLPGGGAPETQYF. The variable domain in full, completed from reference TRBV5-4 and TRBJ2-5, reads ETGVTQSPTHLIKTRGQQVTLRCSSQSGHNTVSWYQQALGQGPQFIFQYYREEENGRGNFPPRFSGLQFPNYSSELNVNALELDDSALYLCASSFLPGGGAPETQYFGPGTRLLVL.

The chain links TRBV28 to TRBJ2-2; TRBD1 matches 11 bases. The CDR3 contains 15 residues. Germline CDR1 is MDHEN and CDR2 is SYDVKM. V was pared by 4 bases and J by 5 bases, with 3 bases of the junction left unmatched. CDR3 protein: CASSSGTGGTGELFF. CDR3 nucleotide sequence: TGTGCCAGCAGTTCGGGGACAGGGGGAACCGGGGAGCTGTTTTTT.

The V gene is TRBV14, the J gene TRBJ1-2; D is uncertain. CDR3 size: 14 residues. V was trimmed by 3 bases and J by 4 bases, leaving 12 bases between them. Germline lookup yields CDR1 SGHDN and CDR2 FVKESK. In nucleotides, the CDR3 is TGTGCCAGCAGCCAGAGGACTAGTTTCTATGGCTACACCTTC. The encoded protein is CASSQRTSFYGYTF. Full variable domain (missing parts from reference TRBV14 and TRBJ1-2): EAGVTQFPSHSVIEKGQTVTLRCDPISGHDNLYWYRRVMGKEIKFLLHFVKESKQDESGMPNNRFLAERTGGTYSTLKVQPAELEDSGVYFCASSQRTSFYGYTFGSGTRLTVV.

The rearrangement joins TRBV27 to TRBJ1-1; no clear D. Germline-derived CDR1 and CDR2 are MNHEY and SMNVEV (reference sequence). V was shortened by 4 bases and J by 0 bases, with 12 bases between the two germline ends. This CDR3 has 15 residues. In DNA, the CDR3 is TGTGCCAGCAGTTCCCGCGGACTGATGAACACTGAAGCTTTCTTT. Its protein is CASSSRGLMNTEAFF.

The chain joins TRBV5-1 to TRBJ1-1; D perhaps matches TRBD1 (5 bases). Trimming left V 0 bases short and J 3 bases short, with 6 bases between. The CDR3 totals 13 residues. Germline lookup yields CDR1 SGHRS and CDR2 YFSETQ. The CDR3 nucleotides read TGCGCCAGCAGCTTGGTGGGGGACACTGAAGCTTTCTTT. Its translation: CASSLVGDTEAFF.

This CDR3 is CASSLAGPPNEKLFF. The CDR3 DNA is TGCGCCAGCAGCTTGGCGGGGCCCCCCAATGAAAAACTGTTTTTT. The chain is built from TRBV5-1 and TRBJ1-4, with D tentatively TRBD1 (5 bases). The ends were cut back, 0 bases at V and 5 bases at J, with 11 bases in the middle. The V gene's germline CDR1 is SGHRS and CDR2 YFSETQ. There are 15 residues in the CDR3.

This clone has only a few counts. CDR3 amino acids: CASSHRTGTTYEQYF. CDR3 DNA: TGCGCCAGCAGCCACCGGACAGGAACCACCTACGAGCAGTACTTC. The chain employs TRBV4-1 and TRBJ2-7; 7 bases are shared with TRBD1. Germline loops: CDR1 MGHRA, CDR2 YSYEKL. This CDR3 is 15 amino acids long. V lost 3 bases and J lost 2; bases outside the gene matches: 7.

The chain links TRBV25-1 to TRBJ1-5; 8 bases are a match to TRBD1. Trimming cost V 6 bases and J 0 bases; bases outside gene matches: 7. The CDR3 runs to 16 residues. The germline V gene has CDR1 MGHDK and CDR2 SYGVNS. The CDR3 loop is CASRATGEGSNQPQHF. In nucleotides, the CDR3 is TGTGCCAGCAGAGCGACAGGGGAAGGTAGCAATCAGCCCCAGCATTTT.

This chain links TRBV6-5 with TRBJ1-1; D gene uncertain. With 0 bases removed from V and 10 bases from J, the gap between germline ends came to 6 bases. The germline gives CDR1 MNHEY, CDR2 SVGAGI. The CDR3 has 11 residues. The CDR3: CASSYSGRAFF. The CDR3 region has the DNA TGTGCCAGCAGTTACTCGGGTAGAGCTTTCTTT.

This sequence joins TRBV11-1 and TRBJ1-2; D gene uncertain. The CDR3 is made up of 16 amino acids. V was pared by 2 bases and J by 3 bases, with 16 bases between. The germline V gene has CDR1 SGHAT and CDR2 FQDESV (reference sequence). The CDR3 nucleotides read TGTGCCAGCAGCTTATCGGGATCCAGGACCTACTATGGCTACACCTTC. Translating gives CASSLSGSRTYYGYTF.

This clone was seen a single time. V and J are TRBV6-2 or TRBV6-3 and TRBJ1-1; TRBD1 agrees at 7 bases. CDR3 length: 14 amino acids. CDR1 and CDR2 from the germline V gene are MNHEY and SVGEGT. V gave up 1 base and J gave up 4 bases; unmatched junction bases: 3. The CDR3 reads CASSYYDRATEAFF. The CDR3 DNA follows: TGTGCCAGCAGTTACTACGACAGGGCCACTGAAGCTTTCTTT.